This TCR beta chain was retrieved from a study of regulatory T cells in long-lasting Graves disease (dated by TCRdb to 2020 to 2023). A note on the overall study: Patients with newly diagnosed Graves' disease had been on antithyroid drugs for under 3 months. This study used TCR sequencing and RNA sequencing of peripheral blood to compare persistent Graves' disease patients against newly diagnosed Graves' disease patients. The study was registered as a clinical trial and conducted in China. A total of about 33 samples were covered by TCR sequencing, comprising around 13 persistent and 20 or so newly diagnosed Graves' disease patients.

The CDR3 holds 19 amino acids from the cysteine to the phenylalanine. Here the CDR3 DNA is all that survives: 57 bases in frame from base 1. After removal of 6 bases from V and 5 bases from J, the junction retains 19 bases not matched to a gene. Reading the germline V gene gives CDR1 MNHNS and CDR2 SASEGT. This clonotype was counted many times. Its antigen has not been determined. The record has no base qualities; no much larger clone is one base away. Paper-wide results and their limitations: Persistent disease showed preferential use of TRBV28, TRBJ1-2 and TRBJ2-5, whereas newly diagnosed disease favored TRBV20-1 and TRBJ2-1. As a limitation, the authors acknowledged that the small sample size may reduce accuracy. Because the primary lesion, thyroid tissue, could not be accessed, the study looked at peripheral blood alone. Sequencing and analysis were limited to the TCR beta chain. More public clonotypes were shared among persistent patients (roughly 3,000) than among newly diagnosed patients (roughly 1,000). Lower TCR Shannon entropy and fewer highly expanded clones were observed in persistent Graves' disease patients than in newly diagnosed patients, which suggested clonal expansion.

Library construction relied on multiplex PCR. Sequencing relied on an Illumina HiSeq 4000. CDR3 regions were amplified by Arm-PCR with iRepertoire HTBI primers to construct TCR beta libraries. Before sequencing, the PCR products underwent gel purification. From the authors' description of their analysis: Across samples, approximately 68 TRBV and 14 TRBJ segments were identified and used for gene usage analysis of CDR3 amino acid clonotypes. COPE and FqMerger were used to merge the filtered high-quality paired reads into contigs. BLAST was used to align contigs to IMGT TRBV, TRBD and TRBJ reference genes, and CDR3 was defined according to IMGT. Any clonotype with a frequency above 0.1% was counted as a highly expanded clone. Shannon entropy served as the measure of repertoire diversity, while the Gini coefficient captured V-J evenness. Clonotypes shared by more than one individual were considered public. TCRdb trimmed the raw reads at Q25, called clones with MiXCR and kept productive beta chains. Entries are consolidated by CDR3 protein sequence, retaining the most common genes and DNA. V and J calls and clone size were set by TCRdb, not the authors. The sample records approximately 540,000 distinct CDR3 sequences, 12% of which are singletons. The ten largest make up 8.9% of the sample.

The meaning of the sample's time point label: newly diagnosed GD, antithyroid drugs for less than 3 months. RNA was extracted from PBMCs in TRIzol for both TCR sequencing and RNA sequencing. The diagnosis of Graves' disease was made according to American Thyroid Association guidelines. Patients were recruited from an endocrinology department in Xi'an, China. Each patient gave about 10 milliliters of peripheral blood, collected in an EDTA anticoagulant tube. Ficoll Paque Plus density gradient separation was used to isolate PBMCs, and no further T cell sorting was done. An Agilent 2100 Bioanalyzer and agarose gel were used to check RNA quality, while a NanoDrop 2000 measured RNA concentration. Another study also made use of these data, one on T cells in Graves' hyperthyroidism and ophthalmopathy. The second study also describes: Graves' hyperthyroidism was defined as stable when no progression to ophthalmopathy occurred over 18 months of follow-up. The hyperthyroidism patients were between 18 and 65 years old and newly diagnosed, with a disease duration of less than 2 months. Patients with uncontrolled infections, other autoimmune diseases, pregnancy or lactation were excluded. Diagnoses relied on clinical symptoms, serum thyroxine and TRAb, thyroid ultrasound and orbital computed tomography. A first-round RT-PCR of the TCR CDR3 used the HTBI primer set with the Qiagen OneStep RT-PCR kit. Most expanded thyroid clonotypes (frequency above 0.001) were also found in blood, which suggests that blood repertoires may mirror thyroid immune responses. A 13 V-J signature model separated ophthalmopathy from stable hyperthyroidism, with 87.88% sensitivity and roughly 82% specificity in cross-validation and 80%/75% in testing. During validation, the model predicted progression to ophthalmopathy a median of around six months ahead of onset, with roughly 65% sensitivity and roughly 75% specificity. TCR V-J signatures able to tell the groups apart were searched for in a discovery cohort of about a hundred patients, of whom over 40 had Graves' ophthalmopathy and around 56 had stable Graves' hyperthyroidism. Whether ophthalmopathy could be predicted prospectively was tested in an independent validation cohort made up of 18 to 20 hyperthyroidism patients plus 17 patients who later progressed to ophthalmopathy. The roughly 100 discovery patients were randomly split 7:3 into training and test sets. The study also compared thyroid tissue and blood T-cell repertoires from five or six Graves' hyperthyroidism patients. Once sampling was done, hyperthyroidism patients were given methimazole at a starting dose of 30 mg daily, whereas ophthalmopathy patients were given high-dose intravenous methylprednisolone. A second multiplex PCR round built the libraries, followed by size selection and purification. The libraries were sequenced on an Illumina HiSeq2000 using paired-end 100 bp reads. SOAPnuke was used to process the raw data, throwing out any read that contained adapters or uncalled bases, had a mean Phred below 15, or lacked an exact constant-primer or identifier match. High-quality paired reads were merged using COPE v1.2.5, and each unique nucleotide sequence was defined as a clonotype. MiTCR v1.1 was used to align clonotypes to the IMGT TRBV, TRBD and TRBJ reference segments. The analysis included only V-J combinations with a frequency above 0.0001, which together covered 99% to 99.2% of the repertoires. A TCS score was defined as the ratio between F50 (clonal expansion) and ExV (chaos), using BLOSUM62-based TCRdist between CDR3 peptides within each V-J. Welch's t-statistics and random forest reduced approximately 520 V-J features to roughly 13, which were used in a naive Bayes classifier (R e1071). No statistical method was used to set the sample size in advance, and investigators knew the group allocation. According to the paper, TCR Vbeta CDR3 sequencing was carried out on 135 peripheral blood samples, which came from approximately 43 ophthalmopathy, 80 or so hyperthyroidism and approximately 17 progressor patients.

The chain joins TRBV6-1 to TRBJ2-1; a stretch of 10 junction bases matches TRBD2. This material consisted of peripheral blood mononuclear cells (PBMCs), taken at new diagnosis, from a patient treated with antithyroid drugs. The receptor was derived from a woman aged 30 to 39 with Graves disease. Donor details come from another sample of the same person, matched by shared clones. The CDR3 corresponds to CASREISGRTHLTNNEQFF. The nucleotide sequence is TGTGCCAGCAGGGAGATTAGCGGGAGGACCCACTTAACCAACAATGAGCAGTTCTTC.